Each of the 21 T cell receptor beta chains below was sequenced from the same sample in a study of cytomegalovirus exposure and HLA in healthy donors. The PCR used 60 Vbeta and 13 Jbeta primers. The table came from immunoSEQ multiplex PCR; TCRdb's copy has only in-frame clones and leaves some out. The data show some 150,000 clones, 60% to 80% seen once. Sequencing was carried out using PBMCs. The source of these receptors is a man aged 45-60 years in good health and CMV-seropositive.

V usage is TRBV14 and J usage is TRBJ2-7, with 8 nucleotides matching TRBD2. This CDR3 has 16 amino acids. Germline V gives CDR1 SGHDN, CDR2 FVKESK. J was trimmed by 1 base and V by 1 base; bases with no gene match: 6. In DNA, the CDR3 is TGTGCCAGCAGCCAAGTAGCGGGACGGGTTTCCTACGAGCAGTACTTC. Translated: CASSQVAGRVSYEQYF.

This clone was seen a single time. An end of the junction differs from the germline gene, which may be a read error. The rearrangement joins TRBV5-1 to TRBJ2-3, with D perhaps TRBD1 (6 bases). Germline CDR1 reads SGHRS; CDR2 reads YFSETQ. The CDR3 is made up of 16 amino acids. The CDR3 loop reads CASSLGAGFGTDTQYF. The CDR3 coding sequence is TGCGCCAGCAGTTTGGGGGCAGGGTTTGGGACAGATACGCAGTATTTT.

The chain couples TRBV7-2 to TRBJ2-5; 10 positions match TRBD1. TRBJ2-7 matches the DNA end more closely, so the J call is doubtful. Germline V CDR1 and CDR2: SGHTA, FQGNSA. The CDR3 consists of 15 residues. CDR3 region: CASSADGQGGYEQYF. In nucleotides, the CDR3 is TGTGCCAGCAGCGCAGACGGACAGGGGGGCTACGAGCAGTACTTC.

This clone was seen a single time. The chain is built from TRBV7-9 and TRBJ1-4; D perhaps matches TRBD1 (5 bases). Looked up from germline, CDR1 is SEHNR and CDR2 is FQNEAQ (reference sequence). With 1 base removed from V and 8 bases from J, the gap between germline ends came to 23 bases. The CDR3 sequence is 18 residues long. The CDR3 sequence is CASSLEGRGRLFGEKLFF. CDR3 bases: TGTGCCAGCAGCTTAGAGGGTAGGGGAAGGCTTTTTGGCGAAAAACTGTTTTTT.

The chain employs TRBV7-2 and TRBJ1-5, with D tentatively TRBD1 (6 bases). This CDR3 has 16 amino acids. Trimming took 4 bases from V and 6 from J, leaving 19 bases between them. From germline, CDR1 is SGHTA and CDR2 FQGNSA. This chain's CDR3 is CASSSSPDRLRQPQHF. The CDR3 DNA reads TGTGCCAGCAGCTCTAGCCCTGACAGGTTGCGTCAGCCCCAGCATTTT.

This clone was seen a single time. In DNA, the CDR3 is TGTGCCAGCAGCTTAGCGCCCCGAGGCGGGAGTAAATGCTTCTTC. Protein product: CASSLAPRGGSKCFF. The chain carries TRBV7-2 and TRBJ2-1, with 7 bases that match TRBD2. The CDR3 length is 15 residues. V dropped 0 bases and J dropped 16; count of bases not matched to a gene: 15. Germline CDR1 SGHTA, CDR2 FQGNSA.

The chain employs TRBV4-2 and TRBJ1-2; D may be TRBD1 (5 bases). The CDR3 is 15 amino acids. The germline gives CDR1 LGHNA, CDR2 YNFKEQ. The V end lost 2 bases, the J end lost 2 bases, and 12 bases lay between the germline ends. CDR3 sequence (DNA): TGTGCCAGCAGCCAAATTGGGGGAGGAAACTATGGCTACACCTTC. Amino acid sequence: CASSQIGGGNYGYTF.

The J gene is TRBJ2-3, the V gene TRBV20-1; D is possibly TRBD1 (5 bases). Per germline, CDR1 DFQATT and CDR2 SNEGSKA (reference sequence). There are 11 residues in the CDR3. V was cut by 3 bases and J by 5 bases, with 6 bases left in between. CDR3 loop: CSASREDTQYF. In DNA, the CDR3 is TGCAGTGCTAGCAGGGAAGATACGCAGTATTTT.

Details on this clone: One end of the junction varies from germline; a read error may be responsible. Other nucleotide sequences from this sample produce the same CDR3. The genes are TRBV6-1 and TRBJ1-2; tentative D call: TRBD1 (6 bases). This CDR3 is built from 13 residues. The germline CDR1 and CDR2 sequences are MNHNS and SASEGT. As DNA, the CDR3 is TGTGCTAGCAGTGAAGGGGGGCAGCGGGGCTACACCTTC. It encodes CASSEGGQRGYTF.

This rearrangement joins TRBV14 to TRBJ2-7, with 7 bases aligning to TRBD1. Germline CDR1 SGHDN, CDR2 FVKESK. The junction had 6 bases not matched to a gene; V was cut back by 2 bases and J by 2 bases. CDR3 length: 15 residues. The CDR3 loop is CASSQYGTATYEQYF. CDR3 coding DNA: TGTGCCAGCAGCCAATATGGGACAGCAACCTACGAGCAGTACTTC.

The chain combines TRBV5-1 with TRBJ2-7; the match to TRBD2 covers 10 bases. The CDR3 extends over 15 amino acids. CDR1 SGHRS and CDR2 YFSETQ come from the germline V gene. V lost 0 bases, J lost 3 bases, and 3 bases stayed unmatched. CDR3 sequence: CASSLGTSGVYEQYF. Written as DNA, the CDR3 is TGCGCCAGCAGCTTGGGGACTAGCGGAGTCTACGAGCAGTACTTC.

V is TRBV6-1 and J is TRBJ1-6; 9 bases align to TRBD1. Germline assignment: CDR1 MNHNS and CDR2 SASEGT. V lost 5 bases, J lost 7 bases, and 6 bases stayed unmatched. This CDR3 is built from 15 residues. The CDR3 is CASSFGTGRNSPLHF. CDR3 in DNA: TGTGCCAGCAGTTTTGGGACAGGGCGCAATTCACCCCTCCACTTT.

Here the CDR3 reads CASSSGNTEAFF. The CDR3 nucleotides read TGTGCCAGTAGTAGCGGGAATACTGAAGCTTTCTTT. The V and J genes are TRBV19 and TRBJ1-1; no clear D gene. Deletions cut 4 bases from V and 5 bases from J, with 8 bases between. This CDR3 has 12 residues. CDR1 is LNHDA, CDR2 SQIVND, per germline (reference sequence).

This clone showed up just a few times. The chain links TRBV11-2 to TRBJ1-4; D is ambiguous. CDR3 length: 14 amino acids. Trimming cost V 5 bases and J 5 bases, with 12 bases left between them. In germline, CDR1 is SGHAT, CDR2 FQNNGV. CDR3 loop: CASSLSIKNEKLFF. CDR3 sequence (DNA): TGTGCCAGCAGCCTCAGTATTAAAAATGAAAAACTGTTTTTT.

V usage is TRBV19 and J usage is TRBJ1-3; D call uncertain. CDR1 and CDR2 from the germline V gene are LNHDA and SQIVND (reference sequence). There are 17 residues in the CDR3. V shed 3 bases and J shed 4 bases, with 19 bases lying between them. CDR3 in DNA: TGTGCCAGTAGTATTCGACTCGCGGCAAGCTCAGGAAACACCATATATTTT. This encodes CASSIRLAASSGNTIYF.

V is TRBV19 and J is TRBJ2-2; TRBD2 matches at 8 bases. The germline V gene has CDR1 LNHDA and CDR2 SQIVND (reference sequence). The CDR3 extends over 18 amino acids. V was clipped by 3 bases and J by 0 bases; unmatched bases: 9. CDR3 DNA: TGTGCCAGTAGTATTAGGCGGGGGGCAAACACGAACACCGGGGAGCTGTTTTTT. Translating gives CASSIRRGANTNTGELFF.

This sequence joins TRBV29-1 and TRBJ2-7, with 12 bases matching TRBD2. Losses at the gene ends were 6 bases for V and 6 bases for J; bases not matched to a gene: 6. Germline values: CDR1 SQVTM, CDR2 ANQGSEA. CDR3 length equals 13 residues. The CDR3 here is CSVASGRAVEQYF. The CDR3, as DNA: TGCAGCGTAGCTAGCGGGAGGGCCGTCGAGCAGTACTTC.

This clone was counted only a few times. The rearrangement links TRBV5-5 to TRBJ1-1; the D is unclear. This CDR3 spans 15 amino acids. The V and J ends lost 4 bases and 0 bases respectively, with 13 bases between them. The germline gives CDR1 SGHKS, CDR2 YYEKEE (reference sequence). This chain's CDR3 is CASSLPDFLNTEAFF. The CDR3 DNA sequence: TGTGCCAGCAGCCTCCCGGACTTTTTGAACACTGAAGCTTTCTTT.

CDR3 sequence: CASSFQVTYEQYF. In DNA form, the CDR3 reads TGTGCCAGTAGTTTTCAGGTTACCTACGAGCAGTACTTC. This chain links TRBV19 with TRBJ2-7; D is uncertain. The CDR3 is 13 amino acids. Trimming removed 5 bases from V and 2 bases from J, with 10 bases in between. Germline V gene lookup returns CDR1 LNHDA and CDR2 SQIVND (reference sequence).

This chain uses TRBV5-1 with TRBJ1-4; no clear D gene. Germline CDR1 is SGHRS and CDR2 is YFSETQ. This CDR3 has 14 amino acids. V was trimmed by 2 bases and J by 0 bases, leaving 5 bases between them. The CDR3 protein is CASSLGATNEKLFF. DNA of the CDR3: TGCGCCAGCAGCTTAGGAGCAACTAATGAAAAACTGTTTTTT. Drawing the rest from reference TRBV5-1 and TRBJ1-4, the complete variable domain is KAGVTQTPRYLIKTRGQQVTLSCSPISGHRSVSWYQQTPGQGLQFLFEYFSETQRNKGNFPGRFSGRQFSNSRSEMNVSTLELGDSALYLCASSLGATNEKLFFGSGTQLSVL.

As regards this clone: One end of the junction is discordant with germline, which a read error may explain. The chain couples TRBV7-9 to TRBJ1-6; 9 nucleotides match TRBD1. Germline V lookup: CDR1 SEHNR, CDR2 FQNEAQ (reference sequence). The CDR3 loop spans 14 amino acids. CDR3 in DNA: TGTTCCAGCAGCCCGGGACAGGGCCATTCACCCCTCCACTTT. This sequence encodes CSSSPGQGHSPLHF.